A selection of T cell receptor beta chains follows, all from one sample in a study of shared clonotypes between healthy human individuals. Profiled with immunoSEQ multiplex PCR; TCRdb holds only in-frame clones, not every one. The sample includes under 2.5 million clones, roughly 92% seen only once; the top ten take 0.3% to 0.45%. The sequencing sample was made of naive CD4+ T cells from PBMCs. The receptors derive from a man aged 18 to 35 in good health. Some clones in this sample may be carry-over from other donors' samples. The CDR3 runs from the conserved cysteine through the conserved F or W. D genes are given only for firm matches. Rows may omit the clone size; those that give it use once, few, many or a size class.

j_gene: TRBJ2-5; abundance: -; v_gene: TRBV6-1; d_gene: -; CDR3aa: CASRRTVEETQYF; CDR3nt: TGTGCCAGCAGGAGGACGGTGGAAGAGACCCAGTACTTC
j_gene: TRBJ2-2; abundance: -; v_gene: TRBV7-3; d_gene: -; CDR3aa: CASSPSTVTGELFF; CDR3nt: TGTGCCAGCAGCCCGTCGACAGTCACCGGGGAGCTGTTTTTT
j_gene: TRBJ2-5; abundance: -; v_gene: TRBV5-1; d_gene: TRBD2; CDR3aa: CASSLGGLAGPQETQYF; CDR3nt: TGCGCCAGCAGCTTGGGGGGACTAGCGGGGCCACAAGAGACCCAGTACTTC
j_gene: TRBJ1-2; abundance: -; v_gene: TRBV9; d_gene: -; CDR3aa: CASSFSPHAPGPGEGYTF; CDR3nt: TGTGCCAGCAGCTTCTCCCCGCACGCTCCGGGTCCAGGAGAGGGCTACACCTTC
j_gene: TRBJ2-2; abundance: -; v_gene: TRBV19; d_gene: TRBD2; CDR3aa: CASSMVLAGGTPGELFF; CDR3nt: TGTGCCAGTAGTATGGTCCTAGCGGGAGGGACTCCCGGGGAGCTGTTTTTT
j_gene: TRBJ2-7; abundance: -; v_gene: TRBV11-2; d_gene: -; CDR3aa: CASSLSRVESYEQYF; CDR3nt: TGTGCCAGCAGCTTATCCAGGGTTGAGTCCTACGAGCAGTACTTC
j_gene: TRBJ2-5; abundance: -; v_gene: TRBV10-2; d_gene: -; CDR3aa: CASGAGTQYF; CDR3nt: TGCGCCAGCGGGGCGGGGACCCAGTACTTC
j_gene: TRBJ1-4; abundance: -; v_gene: TRBV27; d_gene: -; CDR3aa: CASSVRGRYNEKLFF; CDR3nt: TGTGCCAGCAGTGTGAGAGGACGGTACAATGAAAAACTGTTTTTT
j_gene: TRBJ2-3; abundance: -; v_gene: TRBV29-1; d_gene: -; CDR3aa: CSVAALVRDTQYF; CDR3nt: TGCAGCGTTGCGGCGTTGGTTCGAGATACGCAGTATTTT
j_gene: TRBJ1-5; abundance: -; v_gene: TRBV6-1; d_gene: TRBD1; CDR3aa: CASSYRGPSNQPQHF; CDR3nt: TGTGCCAGCAGCTACAGGGGACCTAGCAATCAGCCCCAGCATTTT
j_gene: TRBJ2-1; abundance: -; v_gene: TRBV5-1; d_gene: TRBD1; CDR3aa: CASSLEDRAWNEQFF; CDR3nt: TGCGCCAGCAGCTTGGAGGACAGGGCATGGAATGAGCAGTTCTTC
j_gene: TRBJ2-1; abundance: -; v_gene: TRBV7-3; d_gene: -; CDR3aa: CASSLSGDTFDEQFF; CDR3nt: TGTGCCAGCAGCCTCTCGGGCGATACCTTCGATGAGCAGTTCTTC
j_gene: TRBJ2-5; abundance: -; v_gene: TRBV5-1; d_gene: -; CDR3aa: CASSLGVGQETQYF; CDR3nt: TGCGCCAGCAGCTTGGGAGTTGGGCAAGAGACCCAGTACTTC
j_gene: TRBJ2-2; abundance: -; v_gene: TRBV2; d_gene: -; CDR3aa: CASRGYREANTGELFF; CDR3nt: TGTGCCAGCAGAGGTTACAGGGAGGCGAACACCGGGGAGCTGTTTTTT
j_gene: TRBJ2-7; abundance: -; v_gene: TRBV18; d_gene: TRBD1; CDR3aa: CASSSTGGNSYEQYF; CDR3nt: TGTGCCAGCTCATCGACAGGGGGCAACTCCTACGAGCAGTACTTC
j_gene: TRBJ2-7; abundance: -; v_gene: TRBV18; d_gene: -; CDR3aa: CASASSELEQYF; CDR3nt: TGTGCCAGCGCGAGTTCAGAGCTTGAGCAGTACTTC
j_gene: TRBJ2-7; abundance: -; v_gene: TRBV20-1; d_gene: -; CDR3aa: CSALGSPEQYF; CDR3nt: TGCAGTGCACTTGGGTCCCCCGAGCAGTACTTC
j_gene: TRBJ2-7; abundance: -; v_gene: TRBV15; d_gene: -; CDR3aa: CATRNAAGYEQYF; CDR3nt: TGTGCCACCAGGAACGCGGCGGGCTACGAGCAGTACTTC
j_gene: TRBJ2-7; abundance: -; v_gene: TRBV11-2; d_gene: -; CDR3aa: CASSFLRGGSTYEQYF; CDR3nt: TGTGCCAGCAGCTTCCTCAGGGGCGGGTCAACCTACGAGCAGTACTTC
j_gene: TRBJ2-3; abundance: -; v_gene: TRBV6-1; d_gene: TRBD1; CDR3aa: CASREGQGADTQYF; CDR3nt: TGTGCCAGCAGAGAGGGACAGGGGGCAGATACGCAGTATTTT
j_gene: TRBJ1-2; abundance: -; v_gene: TRBV5-1; d_gene: TRBD1; CDR3aa: CASSLDPQGRENGYTF; CDR3nt: TGCGCCAGCAGCTTAGACCCACAGGGGCGAGAAAATGGCTACACCTTC
j_gene: TRBJ2-2; abundance: -; v_gene: TRBV7-2; d_gene: TRBD2; CDR3aa: CASSFLGTSTGELFF; CDR3nt: TGTGCCAGCAGCTTTCTGGGGACTAGCACCGGGGAGCTGTTTTTT
j_gene: TRBJ2-3; abundance: -; v_gene: TRBV19; d_gene: -; CDR3aa: CASSITVRGTDTQYF; CDR3nt: TGTGCCAGTAGTATCACCGTACGGGGCACAGATACGCAGTATTTT
j_gene: TRBJ2-1; abundance: -; v_gene: TRBV30; d_gene: -; CDR3aa: CAWSARDREQFF; CDR3nt: TGTGCCTGGAGTGCCCGGGATAGGGAGCAGTTCTTC
j_gene: TRBJ2-3; abundance: -; v_gene: TRBV28; d_gene: TRBD2; CDR3aa: CASSSDPGLAGVWNPTDTQYF; CDR3nt: TGTGCCAGCAGCTCAGACCCGGGACTAGCGGGAGTCTGGAACCCCACAGATACGCAGTATTTT
j_gene: TRBJ1-1; abundance: -; v_gene: TRBV27; d_gene: -; CDR3aa: CASSPLPTRGDTEAFF; CDR3nt: TGTGCCAGCAGTCCACTTCCGACGAGGGGTGACACTGAAGCTTTCTTT
j_gene: TRBJ1-2; abundance: once; v_gene: TRBV28; d_gene: -; CDR3aa: CASIPGTPGYGYTF; CDR3nt: TGTGCCAGCATCCCCGGGACGCCAGGCTATGGCTACACCTTC
j_gene: TRBJ1-5; abundance: -; v_gene: TRBV6-5; d_gene: -; CDR3aa: CASRKQGSNQPQHF; CDR3nt: TGTGCCAGCAGAAAACAGGGTAGCAATCAGCCCCAGCATTTT
j_gene: TRBJ2-5; abundance: -; v_gene: TRBV15; d_gene: -; CDR3aa: CATSRGRGETQYF; CDR3nt: TGTGCCACCAGCAGGGGACGTGGAGAGACCCAGTACTTC
j_gene: TRBJ2-5; abundance: -; v_gene: TRBV15; d_gene: -; CDR3aa: CATSRGGGSNLGETQYF; CDR3nt: TGTGCCACCAGCAGAGGAGGAGGGTCAAACTTGGGGGAGACCCAGTACTTC
j_gene: TRBJ1-1; abundance: -; v_gene: TRBV7-2; d_gene: -; CDR3aa: CASSLLGAVGSEAFF; CDR3nt: TGTGCCAGCAGCTTATTAGGCGCAGTTGGCTCTGAAGCTTTCTTT
j_gene: TRBJ1-1; abundance: -; v_gene: TRBV5-4; d_gene: TRBD1; CDR3aa: CASSPGTGDNTEAFF; CDR3nt: TGTGCCAGCAGCCCCGGGACAGGGGATAACACTGAAGCTTTCTTT
j_gene: TRBJ2-2; abundance: -; v_gene: TRBV15; d_gene: TRBD1; CDR3aa: CATSRQGARGELFF; CDR3nt: TGTGCCACCAGCAGACAGGGGGCGCGCGGGGAGCTGTTTTTT
j_gene: TRBJ1-3; abundance: -; v_gene: TRBV19; d_gene: -; CDR3aa: CASSIRGKTWVSGNTIYF; CDR3nt: TGTGCCAGTAGTATACGGGGGAAGACTTGGGTCTCTGGAAACACCATATATTTT
j_gene: TRBJ2-1; abundance: few; v_gene: TRBV7-6; d_gene: -; CDR3aa: CASSGSSSGEQFF; CDR3nt: TGTGCCAGCAGCGGATCTAGCTCTGGCGAGCAGTTCTTC
j_gene: TRBJ2-3; abundance: -; v_gene: TRBV5-4; d_gene: TRBD2; CDR3aa: CASSLGLAGGADTQYF; CDR3nt: TGTGCCAGCAGCTTGGGACTAGCGGGAGGAGCAGATACGCAGTATTTT
j_gene: TRBJ2-7; abundance: -; v_gene: TRBV2; d_gene: -; CDR3aa: CASSVPSYEQYF; CDR3nt: TGTGCCAGCAGTGTCCCCTCCTACGAGCAGTACTTC
j_gene: TRBJ2-1; abundance: -; v_gene: TRBV11-2; d_gene: TRBD1; CDR3aa: CASSPLQGVSYNEQFF; CDR3nt: TGTGCCAGCAGCCCCTTGCAGGGGGTCTCCTACAATGAGCAGTTCTTC
j_gene: TRBJ2-5; abundance: -; v_gene: TRBV18; d_gene: -; CDR3aa: CASSPPGQGGETQYF; CDR3nt: TGTGCCAGCTCACCACCCGGGCAGGGCGGAGAGACCCAGTACTTC
j_gene: TRBJ2-2; abundance: -; v_gene: TRBV5-1; d_gene: -; CDR3aa: CASSFSAGSGELFF; CDR3nt: TGCGCCAGCAGCTTCAGCGCAGGGAGCGGGGAGCTGTTTTTT
j_gene: TRBJ2-5; abundance: once; v_gene: TRBV5-1; d_gene: TRBD2; CDR3aa: CASSLTSGIGETQYF; CDR3nt: TGCGCCAGCAGCCTTACTAGCGGGATAGGAGAGACCCAGTACTTC
j_gene: TRBJ2-7; abundance: -; v_gene: TRBV9; d_gene: -; CDR3aa: CASSPRTVSSYEQYF; CDR3nt: TGTGCCAGCAGCCCCCGGACGGTCAGCTCCTACGAGCAGTACTTC